The 21 T cell receptor beta chains presented below share a single source sample, sequenced in a study of cytomegalovirus exposure and HLA in healthy donors (dated by TCRdb to the late 2010s). The library was prepared using the immunoSEQ multiplex PCR assay. The multiplex PCR relied on a mix of 60 forward primers for TCR Vbeta segments and 13 reverse primers for TCR Jbeta segments. Here the immuneACCESS table is served through TCRdb, limited to in-frame sequences with V and J called. Missing clones are a known gap in these copies; in checked studies unresolved V genes cover under half, and the rest lacks a known reason. The sample data list about 190,000 clones, and roughly 90% of these were observed just once. The ten largest clonotypes hold less than 0.4% of the sample. The sequenced sample was PBMCs. These receptors were collected from a woman aged 30 to 39 in good health and CMV-seronegative.

The sample holds one count of this clone. The gene calls are TRBV27 and TRBJ1-2; D might be TRBD1 (5 bases). This CDR3 region has 16 residues. V was trimmed by 0 bases and J by 6 bases, leaving 17 bases between them. Germline V gene data show CDR1 as MNHEY and CDR2 as SMNVEV (reference sequence). CDR3 region: CASSLSFSSLGDGYTF. The DNA of the CDR3 is TGTGCCAGCAGTTTATCTTTCTCTTCGTTAGGGGATGGCTACACCTTC.

The J gene is TRBJ1-5, the V gene TRBV6-7; maybe TRBD1 (6 bases). TRBV6-7 is an ORF, and what it does is uncertain. The CDR3 totals 16 residues. Trimming cost V 5 bases and J 1 base, with 15 bases left between them. The CDR3 bases are TGTGCCAGCAGTCCAAAGGGACACAAGAGCAATCAGCCCCAGCATTTT. The encoded protein is CASSPKGHKSNQPQHF.

The chain uses TRBV5-1 and TRBJ2-1; 7 bases map to TRBD2. The CDR3 spans 16 residues. The V gene's germline CDR1 is SGHRS and CDR2 YFSETQ. V shed 4 bases, J shed 10 bases, and the junction held 17 bases outside the gene matches. In DNA, the CDR3 is TGCGCCAGCAGCCATCTGGTGGAGCGGGGTACTAGAGAGCAGTTCTTC. Encoded protein: CASSHLVERGTREQFF.

The chain uses TRBV29-1 and TRBJ2-1; D gene ambiguous. Germline assignment: CDR1 SQVTM and CDR2 ANQGSEA. This CDR3 is 10 amino acids long. The germline V and J ends were trimmed by 7 bases and 6 bases, with 7 bases remaining between them. The DNA of the CDR3 is TGCAGCGCGGTAGCCAATGAGCAGTTCTTC. As protein: CSAVANEQFF.

The chain links TRBV4-2 to TRBJ2-7, with unresolved D. There are 16 residues in the CDR3. The V gene lost 4 bases and the J gene lost 3 bases, with 19 bases spanning the gap. Germline V gene data show CDR1 as LGHNA and CDR2 as YNFKEQ. DNA for the CDR3: TGTGCCAGCAGCCCGAGTCATCGAACTTCCATCTACGAGCAGTACTTC. It codes for CASSPSHRTSIYEQYF.

The chain carries TRBV28 and TRBJ2-1; TRBD2 matches 11 bases. Germline values: CDR1 MDHEN, CDR2 SYDVKM. The CDR3 has 14 amino acids. The J segment lost 7 bases and the V segment lost 4 bases, leaving 3 bases of the junction unmatched. This chain's CDR3 is CASSSTSGRNEQFF. For the CDR3, the DNA is TGTGCCAGCAGTTCTACTAGCGGGAGAAATGAGCAGTTCTTC.

J is TRBJ2-5 and V is TRBV28, with TRBD2 as a possible D gene (6 bases). V was pared by 5 bases and J by 5 bases, with 24 bases between. The CDR3 length is 17 residues. CDR1 is MDHEN and CDR2 is SYDVKM in the germline V gene. CDR3 nucleotide sequence: TGTGCCAGCAGTAGGAGGGACCGGGACGGTACCCAGGAGACCCAGTACTTC. Residues: CASSRRDRDGTQETQYF.

V gene TRBV5-6 combines with J gene TRBJ2-1; TRBD1 aligns across 10 bases. CDR1 SGHDT and CDR2 YYEEEE come from the germline V gene. This CDR3 spans 15 amino acids. The J segment lost 9 bases and the V segment lost 2 bases, leaving 8 bases of the junction unmatched. CDR3 amino acids: CASSFGTGVVSEQFF. The CDR3 nucleotides are TGTGCCAGCAGCTTTGGGACAGGGGTCGTAAGTGAGCAGTTCTTC.

The chain is built from TRBV7-2 and TRBJ2-1; tentatively, D is TRBD2 (6 bases). The germline V gene encodes CDR1 SGHTA and CDR2 FQGNSA. V lost 5 bases and J lost 9, with 11 bases in between. The CDR3 sequence is 12 residues long. CDR3 sequence: CASSPYGGEQFF. For the CDR3, the DNA is TGTGCCAGCAGCCCTTACGGGGGTGAGCAGTTCTTC.

The gene calls are TRBV7-9 and TRBJ2-1; 11 positions agree with TRBD2. The germline CDR1 and CDR2 sequences are SEHNR and FQNEAQ (reference sequence). With 8 bases clipped from V and 3 bases from J, the junction kept 0 bases outside the gene matches. This CDR3 region has 13 residues. DNA of the CDR3: TGTGCCAGCGGGACTAGCGGCTACAATGAGCAGTTCTTC. This translates into CASGTSGYNEQFF.

This sequence joins TRBV28 and TRBJ2-3; 14 positions agree with TRBD2. This CDR3 is 15 amino acids long. Germline V gives CDR1 MDHEN, CDR2 SYDVKM. The V gene end was trimmed by 6 bases and the J gene end by 8 bases; junction bases not matched to a gene: 7. In DNA form, the CDR3 reads TGTGCCAGCAGCCAGGGACTAGCGGGAGACTCTACGCAGTATTTT. Translation gives CASSQGLAGDSTQYF.

V usage is TRBV19 and J usage is TRBJ2-2; TRBD2 aligns across 7 bases. The germline V gene has CDR1 LNHDA and CDR2 SQIVND (reference sequence). V was clipped by 6 bases and J by 4 bases; unmatched bases: 8. This CDR3 comprises 15 residues. As DNA, the CDR3 is TGTGCCAGTAGCCGGGGGAGGGCAAGCACCGGGGAGCTGTTTTTT. It specifies CASSRGRASTGELFF.

The V call is TRBV5-1, the J call TRBJ1-1, with 9 positions matching TRBD1. The junction had 6 bases not matched to a gene; V was cut back by 4 bases and J by 5 bases. From germline, CDR1 is SGHRS and CDR2 YFSETQ. The CDR3 totals 14 residues. The CDR3 protein is CASSATGGRTEAFF. The DNA for the CDR3 is TGCGCCAGCAGCGCCACAGGGGGCAGGACTGAAGCTTTCTTT. Full variable domain (missing parts from reference TRBV5-1 and TRBJ1-1): KAGVTQTPRYLIKTRGQQVTLSCSPISGHRSVSWYQQTPGQGLQFLFEYFSETQRNKGNFPGRFSGRQFSNSRSEMNVSTLELGDSALYLCASSATGGRTEAFFGQGTRLTVV.

This clone has just a few counts. The chain employs TRBV6-6 and TRBJ2-7, with 12 bases identical to TRBD2. This CDR3 spans 15 amino acids. Germline CDR1 reads MNHNY; CDR2 reads SVGAGI (reference sequence). Unmatched junction bases numbered 8, after V lost 4 bases and J lost 7 bases. CDR3 sequence (DNA): TGTGCCAGCAGTTTCCTAGCGGGAGGGTTTAGAGAGCAGTACTTC. Translation: CASSFLAGGFREQYF.

This clone occurred a few times. The chain couples TRBV5-1 to TRBJ2-3; TRBD2 might be the D (7 bases). CDR3 length: 14 residues. Trimming pared 4 bases from V and 4 bases from J, leaving 13 bases between. Germline loops: CDR1 SGHRS, CDR2 YFSETQ. The CDR3 DNA reads as TGCGCCAGCAGCGGGGGGGCGGTTTCAGATACGCAGTATTTT. It is translated as CASSGGAVSDTQYF.

The rearrangement links TRBV7-3 to TRBJ2-3; 11 bases map to TRBD2. Germline V gene sequence: CDR1 SGHTA, CDR2 FQGTGA. The ends lost 2 bases at V and 6 bases at J; junction bases unmatched: 10. The CDR3 is 17 residues long. CDR3 bases: TGTGCCAGCAGCTTAGGAGATAGCGGGGGGGCTTCGGATACGCAGTATTTT. This translates into CASSLGDSGGASDTQYF. The full variable domain, completed using reference TRBV7-3 and TRBJ2-3, is GAGVSQTPSNKVTEKGKYVELRCDPISGHTALYWYRQSLGQGPEFLIYFQGTGAADDSGLPNDRFFAVRPEGSVSTLKIQRTERGDSAVYLCASSLGDSGGASDTQYFGPGTRLTVL.

This clone was seen only a few times. The V gene is TRBV2, the J gene TRBJ1-2; the D gene is possibly TRBD1 (5 bases). This CDR3 contains 11 residues. Germline CDR1 is SNHLY and CDR2 is FYNNEI. Trimming removed 3 bases at V and 8 bases at J, with 7 bases between. The CDR3 DNA reads TGTGCCAGCAGTGAGGGGGGGGGCTACACCTTC. This codes for CASSEGGGYTF.

V and J are TRBV5-8 and TRBJ2-1; the D gene is possibly TRBD1 (6 bases). Trimming cost V 3 bases and J 12 bases, with 13 bases left between them. CDR1 is SGHTS and CDR2 is YDEGEE in the germline V gene. There are 12 residues in the CDR3. The CDR3: CASSSQGIGQFF. As DNA, the CDR3 is TGTGCCAGCAGCTCACAGGGCATTGGGCAGTTCTTC.

The chain uses TRBV11-3 and TRBJ1-2, with D uncertain. From germline, CDR1 is SGHNT and CDR2 YENEEA. CDR3 size: 12 residues. V dropped 4 bases and J dropped 9 bases, with 12 bases sitting between them. CDR3 nucleotide sequence: TGTGCCAGCAGCTGCCCGGTAGCCCGCTACACCTTC. The encoded protein is CASSCPVARYTF.

The chain uses TRBV5-1 and TRBJ2-5; 7 bases are a match to TRBD2. The CDR3 runs to 16 residues. With 0 bases clipped from V and 4 bases from J, the junction kept 9 bases outside the gene matches. Germline-derived CDR1 and CDR2 are SGHRS and YFSETQ. CDR3 amino acids: CASSLGGTSVGETQYF. CDR3 DNA sequence: TGCGCCAGCAGCTTGGGGGGTACTAGCGTTGGAGAGACCCAGTACTTC.

This chain joins TRBV10-3 and TRBJ1-2; D possibly corresponds to TRBD1 (6 bases). V gave up 11 bases and J gave up 4 bases, with 20 bases separating them. The CDR3 is made up of 14 amino acids. Germline-derived CDR1 and CDR2 are ENHRY and SYGVKD. The CDR3 here is CASSGAQSLYGYTF. CDR3 nucleotides: TGTGCCTCCTCAGGGGCACAGTCTCTCTATGGCTACACCTTC.